The 11 T cell receptor beta chains below come from one sample, sequenced in a study of PD-L1 blockade in urothelial cancer. Using immunoSEQ multiplex PCR, the repertoire was profiled, and TCRdb retains in-frame clones only, with some absent. The sample has some 120,000 clones, 85% to 90% seen once. Stated time point: peripheral blood 6 weeks after treatment start. This material consisted of PBMCs, taken around atezolizumab (anti-PD-L1) treatment. Receptors were obtained from a man in his sixties with urothelial cancer.

The chain carries TRBV11-3 and TRBJ2-1; D unclear. The V gene's germline CDR1 is SGHNT and CDR2 YENEEA. This CDR3 is built from 12 residues. Between the trimmed V and J ends, which lost 3 bases and 10 bases, there was a span of 10 bases. The CDR3 here is CASSFRSGEQFF. CDR3 nucleotide sequence: TGTGCCAGCAGCTTCAGATCCGGGGAGCAGTTCTTC.

This chain joins TRBV5-1 and TRBJ2-7; a possible D gene is TRBD2 (5 bases). Trimming shortened V by 4 bases and J by 0 bases, and 23 bases separated the two germline ends. Per germline, CDR1 SGHRS and CDR2 YFSETQ. The CDR3 spans 18 residues. CDR3 bases: TGCGCCAGCAGCCCTGAGACTCCGGGGTTTTCGAGCTCCTACGAGCAGTACTTC. It specifies CASSPETPGFSSSYEQYF.

V is TRBV6-6 and J is TRBJ2-3; 11 positions agree with TRBD1. Looked up from germline, CDR1 is MNHNY and CDR2 is SVGAGI (reference sequence). After removal of 7 bases from V and 5 bases from J, the junction contained 5 bases not matched to a gene. The CDR3 runs 14 residues. In DNA, the CDR3 is TGTGCCAGCATGGCGGACAGGGGGCAAGATACGCAGTATTTT. It is translated as CASMADRGQDTQYF.

This sequence joins TRBV7-3 and TRBJ2-3; the match to TRBD2 covers 10 bases. Trimming took 4 bases from V and 3 from J; bases not matched to a gene: 4. This CDR3 spans 15 amino acids. Germline V CDR1 and CDR2: SGHTA, FQGTGA. CDR3 residues: CASSSGLAKTDTQYF. CDR3 DNA: TGTGCCAGCAGCTCGGGACTAGCGAAAACAGATACGCAGTATTTT.

The V gene is TRBV5-1, the J gene TRBJ1-1; 7 bases agree with TRBD1. The CDR3 covers 19 residues. Germline V lookup: CDR1 SGHRS, CDR2 YFSETQ. Germline trimming cut 0 bases from V and 5 bases from J; bases unmatched to any gene: 19. CDR3 DNA: TGCGCCAGCAGCTTGGGGGGACAGCCCGGCCACGGGACAGAGACTGAAGCTTTCTTT. This encodes CASSLGGQPGHGTETEAFF.

This sequence joins TRBV28 and TRBJ2-1; D is unresolved. V dropped 2 bases and J dropped 0 bases, with 11 bases sitting between them. The CDR3 has 16 amino acids. CDR1 and CDR2 (germline): MDHEN, SYDVKM. The CDR3 is CASSLLPGSSYNEQFF. The DNA of the CDR3 is TGTGCCAGCAGTTTACTCCCAGGTTCCTCCTACAATGAGCAGTTCTTC.

This chain joins TRBV19 and TRBJ2-7; 8 positions match TRBD2. This CDR3 contains 16 residues. The germline V gene encodes CDR1 LNHDA and CDR2 SQIVND (reference sequence). V lost 5 bases and J lost 2; bases outside the gene matches: 11. CDR3 loop: CASSRGGAGVAYEQYF. The CDR3 DNA reads as TGTGCCAGTAGTCGGGGCGGAGCGGGGGTAGCCTACGAGCAGTACTTC.

This sequence joins TRBV28 and TRBJ2-2; 7 nucleotides line up with TRBD1. CDR3 size: 20 residues. The junction had 17 bases not matched to a gene; V was cut back by 3 bases and J by 1 base. CDR1 is MDHEN and CDR2 is SYDVKM in the germline V gene. CDR3: CASSFPGTDDPPQNTGELFF. CDR3 nucleotides: TGTGCCAGCAGTTTCCCCGGGACAGATGATCCACCCCAGAACACCGGGGAGCTGTTTTTT.

CDR3 sequence: CASSPEESSGQPQHF. DNA for the CDR3: TGTGCCAGCTCACCCGAGGAAAGTTCGGGACAGCCCCAGCATTTT. This chain joins TRBV18 and TRBJ1-5; D not resolved. Germline-derived CDR1 and CDR2 are KGHSH and LQKENI. The V gene lost 3 bases and the J gene lost 7 bases, with 16 bases spanning the gap. The CDR3 has 15 amino acids.

The V gene is TRBV30, the J gene TRBJ2-7, with D unclear. The V end was cut by 4 bases, the J end by 3 bases, with 4 bases between. The V gene's germline CDR1 is GTSNPN and CDR2 SVGIG (reference sequence). The CDR3 sequence is 10 residues long. CDR3 loop: CAWIRYEQYF. CDR3 DNA sequence: TGTGCCTGGATCCGCTACGAGCAGTACTTC.

In DNA, the CDR3 is TGTGCCAGTAGTCCAACAGGGTCGGGAAACACCATATATTTT. It is translated as CASSPTGSGNTIYF. V gene TRBV19 combines with J gene TRBJ1-3, with D possibly matching TRBD1 (6 bases). This CDR3 is built from 14 residues. V was pared by 5 bases and J by 4 bases, with 12 bases between. The V gene's germline CDR1 is LNHDA and CDR2 SQIVND (reference sequence).